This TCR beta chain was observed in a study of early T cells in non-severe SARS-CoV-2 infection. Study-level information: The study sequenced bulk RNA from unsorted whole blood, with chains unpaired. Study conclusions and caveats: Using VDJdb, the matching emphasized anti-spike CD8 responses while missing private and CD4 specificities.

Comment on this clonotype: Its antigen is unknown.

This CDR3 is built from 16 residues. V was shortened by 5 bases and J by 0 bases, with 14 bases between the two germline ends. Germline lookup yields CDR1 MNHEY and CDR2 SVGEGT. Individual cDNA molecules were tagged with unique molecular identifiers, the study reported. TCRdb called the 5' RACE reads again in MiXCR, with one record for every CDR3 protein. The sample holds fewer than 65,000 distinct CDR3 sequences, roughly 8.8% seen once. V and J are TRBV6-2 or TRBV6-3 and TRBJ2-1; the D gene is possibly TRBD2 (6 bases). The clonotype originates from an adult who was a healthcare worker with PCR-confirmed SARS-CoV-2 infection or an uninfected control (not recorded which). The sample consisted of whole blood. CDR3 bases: TGTGCCAGCAGTCCGGCGGGACCGAGCTCCTACAATGAGCAGTTCTTC. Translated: CASSPAGPSSYNEQFF.